The rows below give T cell receptor beta chains drawn from one sample of a study of T-cell memory formation after mild COVID-19. MiXCR, applied by TCRdb to the 5' RACE reads, yields one record per CDR3 protein. The sample includes 250,000 to 300,000 distinct CDR3 sequences, 15% to 20% of them seen just once. Sample: PBMCs or a T cell subset sorted from them (not recorded which). The source of these receptors is a man between 18 and 35 years old who had mild COVID-19 (a few samples of this study predate the infection). Cell type and time point are not known. CDR3s include the opening cysteine and the closing phenylalanine or tryptophan. The order of the fields is D gene, clone size, V gene, CDR3 length, J gene, CDR3 protein, CDR3 DNA. D genes are given only for firm matches. Clone size is stated in some rows and not others, as once, few, many or a class when expanded.

.	.	TRBV27	15	TRBJ2-2	CASSSGQWDTGELFF	TGTGCCAGCAGTTCCGGACAGTGGGACACCGGGGAGCTGTTTTTT
.	.	TRBV7-8	13	TRBJ2-7	CASSSEVGGEQYF	TGTGCCAGCAGCTCGGAGGTTGGGGGCGAGCAGTACTTC
.	.	TRBV6-2/TRBV6-3	11	TRBJ2-7	CASTDGAQQYF	TGTGCCAGCACCGATGGAGCGCAGCAGTACTTC
TRBD2	.	TRBV12-3/TRBV12-4	16	TRBJ2-7	CASSSTTVAGGYEQYF	TGTGCCAGCTCGAGTACGACTGTGGCGGGAGGCTACGAGCAGTACTTC
.	.	TRBV7-2	16	TRBJ1-2	CASSLASPGLNYGYTF	TGTGCCAGCAGCTTAGCGAGCCCAGGGCTTAACTATGGCTACACCTTC
.	.	TRBV28	14	TRBJ2-3	CASSRVWGTDTQYF	TGTGCCAGCAGCAGGGTATGGGGCACAGATACGCAGTATTTT
.	.	TRBV6-5	14	TRBJ2-3	CASSLQIYTDTQYF	TGTGCCAGCAGTCTACAGATTTACACAGATACGCAGTATTTT
.	.	TRBV2	15	TRBJ1-3	CASSSRGNFGNTIYF	TGTGCCAGCAGCTCAAGGGGAAATTTCGGAAACACCATATATTTT
.	few	TRBV10-3	11	TRBJ2-3	CAISEFTSQYF	TGTGCCATCAGTGAGTTCACGTCGCAGTATTTT
TRBD1	.	TRBV5-1	16	TRBJ2-3	CASREGARGNTDTQYF	TGCGCCAGCAGGGAAGGGGCCAGGGGGAACACAGATACGCAGTATTTT
.	few	TRBV6-6	13	TRBJ1-5	CATQNIGNQPQHF	TGTGCCACCCAGAACATTGGGAATCAGCCCCAGCATTTT
.	.	TRBV5-6	14	TRBJ1-4	CASSPHLTGEKLFF	TGTGCCAGCAGCCCGCATTTGACGGGTGAAAAACTGTTTTTT
.	.	TRBV6-5	16	TRBJ2-2	CASSYSGWGQAGELFF	TGTGCCAGCAGTTACTCGGGGTGGGGGCAGGCCGGGGAGCTGTTTTTT
TRBD1	.	TRBV27	16	TRBJ2-5	CASKLSSGGWEETQYF	TGTGCCAGCAAACTATCCTCAGGGGGCTGGGAAGAGACCCAGTACTTC
TRBD1	many	TRBV6-5	15	TRBJ2-7	CASLTYRGDFSEQYF	TGTGCCAGCCTGACCTACAGGGGCGACTTCTCCGAGCAGTACTTC
TRBD2	.	TRBV6-2/TRBV6-3	14	TRBJ2-3	CASHRLAGADTQYF	TGTGCCAGCCATAGGCTAGCGGGGGCAGATACGCAGTATTTT
TRBD1	few	TRBV4-3	16	TRBJ1-6	CASSQDPGRGNSPLHF	TGCGCCAGCAGCCAAGATCCTGGCAGGGGGAATTCACCCCTCCACTTT
.	few	TRBV20-1	14	TRBJ2-5	CSAREESGGETQYF	TGCAGTGCTAGGGAGGAGTCTGGGGGGGAGACCCAGTACTTC
.	few	TRBV15	12	TRBJ1-4	CATSGSQTGLFF	TGTGCCACCAGCGGATCCCAGACAGGACTGTTTTTT
TRBD2	few	TRBV20-1	13	TRBJ2-3	CSARGGGADTQYF	TGCAGTGCTAGGGGCGGGGGGGCGGATACGCAGTATTTT
.	.	TRBV5-1	15	TRBJ2-1	CVSSLGGPSVHEQFF	TGCGTCAGCAGCTTGGGGGGGCCGTCGGTCCATGAGCAGTTCTTC
.	few	TRBV7-2	14	TRBJ1-1	CASSPQPRSTEAFF	TGTGCCAGCAGCCCTCAGCCTCGGAGCACTGAAGCTTTCTTT
.	few	TRBV27	17	TRBJ2-3	CASSLSKGELSTDTQYF	TGTGCCAGCAGTTTATCGAAGGGGGAGTTGAGCACAGATACGCAGTATTTT
.	few	TRBV9	16	TRBJ2-3	CASSVLAAALTDTQYF	TGTGCCAGCAGCGTACTCGCGGCGGCACTCACAGATACGCAGTATTTT
.	few	TRBV7-9	13	TRBJ2-7	CASVPRGSYEQYF	TGTGCCAGCGTCCCCAGGGGAAGCTACGAGCAGTACTTC
.	many	TRBV2	12	TRBJ2-1	CASRRGGDEQFF	TGTGCCAGCAGGAGGGGGGGGGATGAGCAGTTCTTC
.	.	TRBV2	13	TRBJ2-7	CASSGTGGYEQYF	TGTGCCAGCAGTGGGACAGGAGGGTACGAGCAGTACTTC
.	.	TRBV12-3/TRBV12-4	14	TRBJ1-2	CASTPWGGGYGYTF	TGTGCCAGCACCCCTTGGGGAGGGGGCTATGGCTACACCTTC
.	few	TRBV7-6	13	TRBJ2-3	CASSLAPADTQYF	TGTGCCAGCAGCTTAGCACCAGCAGATACGCAGTATTTT
TRBD1	.	TRBV4-3	19	TRBJ1-1	CASSQDPDRGRLINTEAFF	TGCGCCAGCAGCCAAGATCCTGACAGGGGGCGACTAATCAACACTGAAGCTTTCTTT
.	few	TRBV11-2	15	TRBJ2-5	CASSLVSSSQETQYF	TGTGCCAGCAGCTTAGTTTCGTCCAGCCAAGAGACCCAGTACTTC
.	.	TRBV7-9	14	TRBJ2-3	CASSLGLDTDTQYF	TGTGCCAGCAGCTTGGGACTCGACACAGATACGCAGTATTTT
.	.	TRBV30	11	TRBJ2-5	CAWSTLETQYF	TGTGCCTGGAGTACATTGGAGACCCAGTACTTC
.	.	TRBV18	17	TRBJ1-6	CASCSKAGSSYNSPLHF	TGTGCCAGCTGCTCCAAGGCCGGAAGCTCCTATAATTCACCCCTCCACTTT
.	.	TRBV5-1	11	TRBJ2-7	CASRSVGQQYF	TGCGCCAGCAGATCGGTGGGTCAGCAGTACTTC
TRBD2	once	TRBV10-2	16	TRBJ2-5	CASSPGTSGAGGTQYF	TGCGCCAGCAGCCCCGGGACTAGCGGGGCCGGAGGGACCCAGTACTTC
.	many	TRBV7-9	11	TRBJ2-5	CASSSQQTQYF	TGTGCCAGCAGCTCCCAGCAGACCCAGTACTTC
TRBD1	.	TRBV7-2	17	TRBJ1-2	CASSFDRAGISHYGYTF	TGTGCCAGCAGCTTTGACAGGGCCGGAATTTCGCACTATGGCTACACCTTC
TRBD2	.	TRBV4-1	14	TRBJ2-1	CASSLAGEGNEQFF	TGCGCCAGCAGCCTTGCGGGGGAAGGGAATGAGCAGTTCTTC
.	.	TRBV6-5	12	TRBJ2-3	CASGKGMDTQYF	TGTGCCAGCGGGAAGGGCATGGATACGCAGTATTTT
.	.	TRBV25-1	17	TRBJ2-3	CASSSLFRDTGTDTQYF	TGTGCCAGCAGTTCTTTATTCCGGGACACTGGCACAGATACGCAGTATTTT
TRBD1	.	TRBV2	14	TRBJ2-1	CASNRDRGIDEQFF	TGTGCCAGCAACCGGGACAGGGGAATCGATGAGCAGTTCTTC
.	few	TRBV7-9	15	TRBJ2-3	CASSLDGRETDTQYF	TGTGCCAGCAGCTTAGACGGCAGGGAGACAGATACGCAGTATTTT
.	few	TRBV10-3	14	TRBJ1-1	CAILEGGLNTEAFF	TGTGCCATCCTGGAGGGGGGACTGAACACTGAAGCTTTCTTT
.	.	TRBV10-3	13	TRBJ1-1	CAISSTGNTEAFF	TGTGCCATCAGCTCCACAGGGAACACTGAAGCTTTCTTT
.	.	TRBV5-6	13	TRBJ2-3	CASSLERTDTQYF	TGTGCCAGCAGCTTGGAGCGGACAGATACGCAGTATTTT
.	.	TRBV12-3/TRBV12-4	16	TRBJ2-1	CASSSGLSQGDNEQFF	TGTGCCAGCAGTTCGGGACTATCCCAGGGGGACAATGAGCAGTTCTTC
TRBD2	few	TRBV7-2	14	TRBJ2-5	CASSTGLARETQYF	TGTGCCAGCAGCACGGGACTAGCACGGGAGACCCAGTACTTC
.	few	TRBV12-3/TRBV12-4	14	TRBJ2-4	CASSPDSIENIQYF	TGTGCCAGCAGTCCGGACAGTATAGAAAACATTCAGTACTTC
TRBD1	.	TRBV20-1	12	TRBJ2-7	CSAGTGAHEQYF	TGCAGTGCTGGGACAGGGGCCCACGAGCAGTACTTC
.	many	TRBV12-3/TRBV12-4	15	TRBJ2-3	CASSLGQGWSDTQYF	TGTGCCAGCAGTTTAGGGCAGGGTTGGTCAGATACGCAGTATTTT
.	.	TRBV6-2/TRBV6-3	15	TRBJ1-5	CASSQPLLSEAPQHF	TGTGCCAGCAGTCAGCCCCTCCTTAGTGAAGCGCCCCAGCATTTT
TRBD2	.	TRBV7-2	17	TRBJ2-5	CASSLAPASGGQETQYF	TGTGCCAGCAGCTTAGCCCCCGCTAGCGGGGGTCAGGAGACCCAGTACTTC
.	.	TRBV20-1	17	TRBJ2-2	CSARDPRLQGFTGELFF	TGCAGTGCTAGAGATCCCAGGTTACAGGGATTCACCGGGGAGCTGTTTTTT
.	few	TRBV2	15	TRBJ1-5	CASSEAIGRGQPQHF	TGTGCCAGCAGTGAAGCGATTGGCCGGGGCCAGCCCCAGCATTTT